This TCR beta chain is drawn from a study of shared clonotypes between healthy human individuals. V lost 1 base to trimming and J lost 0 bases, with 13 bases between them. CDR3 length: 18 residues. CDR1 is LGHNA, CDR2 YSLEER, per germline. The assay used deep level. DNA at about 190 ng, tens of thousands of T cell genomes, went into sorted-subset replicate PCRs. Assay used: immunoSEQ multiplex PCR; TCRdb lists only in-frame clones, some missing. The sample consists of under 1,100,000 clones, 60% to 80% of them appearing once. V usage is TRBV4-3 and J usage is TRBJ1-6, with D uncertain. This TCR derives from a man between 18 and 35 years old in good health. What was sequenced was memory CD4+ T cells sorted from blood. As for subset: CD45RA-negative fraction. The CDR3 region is CASSQGSPIGSYNSPLHF. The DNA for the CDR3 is TGCGCCAGCAGCCAAGGCAGTCCCATTGGCTCCTATAATTCACCCCTCCACTTT.